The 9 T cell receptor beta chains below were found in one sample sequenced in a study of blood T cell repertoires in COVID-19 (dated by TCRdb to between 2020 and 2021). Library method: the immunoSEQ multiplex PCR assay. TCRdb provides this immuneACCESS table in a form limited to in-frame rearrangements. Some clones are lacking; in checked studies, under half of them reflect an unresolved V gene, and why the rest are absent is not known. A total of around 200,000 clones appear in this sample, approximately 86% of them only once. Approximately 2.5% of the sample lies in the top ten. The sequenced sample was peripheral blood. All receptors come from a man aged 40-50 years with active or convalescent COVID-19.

CDR3 sequence reads: CASSESLNQDSPRSPLHF. The CDR3 nucleotides read TGCGCCAGCAGTGAGTCGTTAAACCAGGACAGTCCGAGGTCACCCCTCCACTTT. This sequence joins TRBV10-1 and TRBJ1-6, with a possible D match to TRBD1 (6 bases). This CDR3 is built from 18 residues. The germline V gene has CDR1 WNHNN and CDR2 SYGVQD (reference sequence). The V end was cut by 0 bases, the J end by 10 bases, with 22 bases between.

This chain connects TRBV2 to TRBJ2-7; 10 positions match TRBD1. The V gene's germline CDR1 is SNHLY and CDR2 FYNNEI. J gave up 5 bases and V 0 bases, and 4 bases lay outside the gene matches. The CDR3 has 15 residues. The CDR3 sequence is CASSEATGGFNEQYF. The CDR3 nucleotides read TGTGCCAGCAGTGAAGCGACAGGGGGCTTCAACGAGCAGTACTTC.

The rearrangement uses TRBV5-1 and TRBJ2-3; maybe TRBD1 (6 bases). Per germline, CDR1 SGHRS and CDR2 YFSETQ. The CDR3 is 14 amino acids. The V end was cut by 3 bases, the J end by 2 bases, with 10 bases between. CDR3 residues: CASSWTENTDTQYF. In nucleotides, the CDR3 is TGCGCCAGCAGCTGGACAGAGAACACAGATACGCAGTATTTT.

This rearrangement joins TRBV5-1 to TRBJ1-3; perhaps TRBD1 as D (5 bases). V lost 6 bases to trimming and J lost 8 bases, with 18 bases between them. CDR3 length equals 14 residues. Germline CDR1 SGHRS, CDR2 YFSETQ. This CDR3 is CASNAGSSGDTIYF. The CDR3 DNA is TGCGCCAGCAACGCAGGTTCCTCGGGGGACACCATATATTTT. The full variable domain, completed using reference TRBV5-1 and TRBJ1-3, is KAGVTQTPRYLIKTRGQQVTLSCSPISGHRSVSWYQQTPGQGLQFLFEYFSETQRNKGNFPGRFSGRQFSNSRSEMNVSTLELGDSALYLCASNAGSSGDTIYFGEGSWLTVV.

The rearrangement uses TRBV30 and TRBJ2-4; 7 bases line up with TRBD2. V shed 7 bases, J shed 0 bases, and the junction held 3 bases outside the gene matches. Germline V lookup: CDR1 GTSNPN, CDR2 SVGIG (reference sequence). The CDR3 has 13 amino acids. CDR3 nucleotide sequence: TGTGCCTCGGGAGGACTAGCCAAAAACATTCAGTACTTC. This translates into CASGGLAKNIQYF.

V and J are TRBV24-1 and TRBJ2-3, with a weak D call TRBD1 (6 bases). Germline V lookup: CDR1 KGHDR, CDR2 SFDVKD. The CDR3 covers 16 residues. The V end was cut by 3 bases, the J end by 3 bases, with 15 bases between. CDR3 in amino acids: CATSDPGPGHTDTQYF. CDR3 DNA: TGTGCCACCAGTGATCCGGGCCCGGGACATACAGATACGCAGTATTTT.

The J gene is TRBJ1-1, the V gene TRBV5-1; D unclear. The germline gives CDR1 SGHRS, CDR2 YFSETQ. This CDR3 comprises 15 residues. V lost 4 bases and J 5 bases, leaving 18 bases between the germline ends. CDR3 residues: CASSPPTGLLTEAFF. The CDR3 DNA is TGCGCCAGCAGCCCTCCGACCGGGTTGTTAACTGAAGCTTTCTTT.

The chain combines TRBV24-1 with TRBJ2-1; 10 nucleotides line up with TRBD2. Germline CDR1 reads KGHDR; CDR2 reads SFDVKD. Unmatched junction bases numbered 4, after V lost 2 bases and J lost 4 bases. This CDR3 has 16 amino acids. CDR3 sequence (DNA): TGTGCCACCAGTGATTGGGCTAGCGGGGGATACAATGAGCAGTTCTTC. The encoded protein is CATSDWASGGYNEQFF.

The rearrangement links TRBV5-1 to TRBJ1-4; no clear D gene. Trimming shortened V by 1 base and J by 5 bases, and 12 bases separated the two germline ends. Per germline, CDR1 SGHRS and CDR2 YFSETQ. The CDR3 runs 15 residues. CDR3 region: CASSLRPGDNEKLFF. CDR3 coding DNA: TGCGCCAGCAGCTTGCGGCCGGGAGACAATGAAAAACTGTTTTTT.